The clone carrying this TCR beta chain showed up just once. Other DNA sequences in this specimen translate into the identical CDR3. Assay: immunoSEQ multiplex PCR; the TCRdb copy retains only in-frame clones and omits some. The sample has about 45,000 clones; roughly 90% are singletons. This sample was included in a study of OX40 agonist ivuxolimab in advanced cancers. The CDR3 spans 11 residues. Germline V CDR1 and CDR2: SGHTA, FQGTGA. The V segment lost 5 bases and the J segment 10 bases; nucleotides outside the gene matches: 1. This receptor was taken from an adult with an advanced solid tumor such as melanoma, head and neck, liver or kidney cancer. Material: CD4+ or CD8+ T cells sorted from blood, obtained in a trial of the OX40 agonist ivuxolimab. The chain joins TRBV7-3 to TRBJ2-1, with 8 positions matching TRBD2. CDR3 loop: CASSRGGEQFF. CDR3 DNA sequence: TGTGCCAGCAGCCGCGGGGGGGAGCAGTTCTTC.